This TCR beta chain was found in a study of cytomegalovirus exposure and HLA in healthy donors. In the PCR, 60 Vbeta and 13 Jbeta primers were used. TCRdb's copy holds only in-frame clones and misses some; the assay was immunoSEQ multiplex PCR. The data hold approximately 180,000 clones, with about 90% observed a single time. This clone has only a few counts. Its antigen is as yet unknown. Points from the study as a whole: Some highly shared sequence variants likely arose as a pipeline artifact.

Trimming cost V 5 bases and J 4 bases, with 19 bases left between them. The CDR3 covers 16 residues. Germline CDR1 is SSHAT and CDR2 is FNYEAQ (reference sequence). The chain combines TRBV7-7 with TRBJ2-3, with D tentatively TRBD2 (5 bases). The specimen was PBMCs. The source of this sequence is a girl under three years old in good health and CMV-seronegative. The CDR3 bases are TGTGCCAGCAGCGACGCGGACTCTCGCTTGGCAGATACGCAGTATTTT. Residues: CASSDADSRLADTQYF. The full variable domain, rest sourced from reference TRBV7-7 and TRBJ2-3, is GAGVSQSPRYKVTKRGQDVTLRCDPISSHATLYWYQQALGQGPEFLTYFNYEAQPDKSGLPSDRFSAERPEGSISTLTIQRTEQRDSAMYRCASSDADSRLADTQYFGPGTRLTVL.